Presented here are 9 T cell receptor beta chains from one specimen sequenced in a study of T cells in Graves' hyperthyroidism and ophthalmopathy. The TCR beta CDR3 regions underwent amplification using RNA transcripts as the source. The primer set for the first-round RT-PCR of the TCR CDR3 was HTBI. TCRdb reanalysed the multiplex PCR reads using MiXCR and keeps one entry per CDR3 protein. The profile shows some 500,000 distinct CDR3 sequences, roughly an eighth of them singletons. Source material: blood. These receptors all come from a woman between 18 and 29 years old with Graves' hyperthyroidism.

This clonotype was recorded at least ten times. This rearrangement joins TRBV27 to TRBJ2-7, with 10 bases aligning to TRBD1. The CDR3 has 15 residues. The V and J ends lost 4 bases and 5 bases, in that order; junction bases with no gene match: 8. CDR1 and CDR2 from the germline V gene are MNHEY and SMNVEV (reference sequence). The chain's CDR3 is CASSYTGTGAHEQYF. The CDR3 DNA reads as TGTGCCAGCAGTTACACCGGGACAGGGGCCCACGAGCAGTACTTC.

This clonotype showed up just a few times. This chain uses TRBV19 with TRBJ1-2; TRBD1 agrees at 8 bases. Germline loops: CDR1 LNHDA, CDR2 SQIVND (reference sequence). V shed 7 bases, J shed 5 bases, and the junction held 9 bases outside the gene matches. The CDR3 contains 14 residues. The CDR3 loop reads CASMVTGALYGYTF. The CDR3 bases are TGTGCCAGTATGGTGACAGGGGCCCTTTATGGCTACACCTTC.

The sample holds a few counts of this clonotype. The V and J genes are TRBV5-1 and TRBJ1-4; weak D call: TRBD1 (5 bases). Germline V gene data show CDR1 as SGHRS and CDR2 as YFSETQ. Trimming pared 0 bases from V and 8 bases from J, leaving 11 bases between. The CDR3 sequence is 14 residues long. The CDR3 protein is CASSLEGNFEKLFF. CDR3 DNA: TGCGCCAGCAGCTTGGAGGGGAATTTCGAAAAACTGTTTTTT.

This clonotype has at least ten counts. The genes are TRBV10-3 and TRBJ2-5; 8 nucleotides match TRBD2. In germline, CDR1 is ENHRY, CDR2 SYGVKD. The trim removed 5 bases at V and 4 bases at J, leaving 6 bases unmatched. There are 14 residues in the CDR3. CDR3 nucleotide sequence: TGTGCCATCAGTCTAGGGCTAGCGGGAGAGACCCAGTACTTC. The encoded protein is CAISLGLAGETQYF.

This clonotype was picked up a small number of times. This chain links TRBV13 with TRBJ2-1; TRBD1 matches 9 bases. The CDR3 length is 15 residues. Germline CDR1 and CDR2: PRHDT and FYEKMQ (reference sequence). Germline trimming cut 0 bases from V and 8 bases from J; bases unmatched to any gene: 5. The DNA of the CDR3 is TGTGCCAGCAGCTTAGGGGGACAGGGAGTGGATGAGCAGTTCTTC. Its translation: CASSLGGQGVDEQFF.

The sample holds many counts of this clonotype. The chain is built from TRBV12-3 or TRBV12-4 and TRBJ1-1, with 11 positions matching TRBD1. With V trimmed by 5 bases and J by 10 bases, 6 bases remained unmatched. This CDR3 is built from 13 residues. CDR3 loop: CASSAGQGVRAFF. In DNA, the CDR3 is TGTGCCAGCAGTGCGGGACAGGGGGTTCGAGCTTTCTTT.

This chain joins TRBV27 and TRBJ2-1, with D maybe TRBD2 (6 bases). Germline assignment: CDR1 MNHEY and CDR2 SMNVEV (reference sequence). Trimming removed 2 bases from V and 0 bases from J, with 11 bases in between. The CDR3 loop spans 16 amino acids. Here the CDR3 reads CASSLLGGYSYNEQFF. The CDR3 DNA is TGTGCCAGCAGTTTACTCGGGGGTTACTCCTACAATGAGCAGTTCTTC.

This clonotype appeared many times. CDR3 in amino acids: CASSVAPRTLQGGPLSPGANVLTF. CDR3 DNA: TGTGCCAGCAGCGTAGCACCAAGGACGCTCCAGGGAGGCCCTCTTAGTCCTGGGGCCAACGTCCTGACTTTC. The chain employs TRBV9 and TRBJ2-6; TRBD2 is a possible D gene (6 bases). CDR1 and CDR2 from the germline V gene are SGDLS and YYNGEE. V was shortened by 0 bases and J by 2 bases, with 33 bases between the two germline ends. The CDR3 totals 24 residues. Using reference TRBV9 and TRBJ2-6 for the parts outside the CDR3, the full variable domain is DSGVTQTPKHLITATGQRVTLRCSPRSGDLSVYWYQQSLDQGLQFLIQYYNGEERAKGNILERFSAQQFPDLHSELNLSSLELGDSALYFCASSVAPRTLQGGPLSPGANVLTFGAGSRLTVL.

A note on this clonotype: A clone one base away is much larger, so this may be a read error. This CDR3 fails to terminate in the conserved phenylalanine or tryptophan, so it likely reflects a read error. CDR3 sequence: CASSMRERGSGVSSYNEQFV. The CDR3 coding sequence is TGTGCCAGTAGTATGAGAGAGAGGGGTAGCGGGGTGAGCTCCTACAATGAGCAGTTCGTC. The chain combines TRBV19 with TRBJ2-1; 8 bases align to TRBD2. Germline values: CDR1 LNHDA, CDR2 SQIVND (reference sequence). V trimming: 3 bases; J trimming: 0 bases; junction bases outside the gene matches: 16. The CDR3 has 20 amino acids.